These 23 T cell receptor beta chains originate from one sample sequenced in a study of T-cell memory formation after mild COVID-19. Via MiXCR, TCRdb re-called the 5' RACE reads, giving one row per CDR3 protein. The sample has almost 250,000 distinct CDR3 sequences, approximately 15% seen once. The sample comprised PBMCs or a T cell subset sorted from them (not recorded which). These receptor sequences come from an adult woman who had mild COVID-19 (a few samples of this study predate the infection). Cell type and time point are not known.

The chain links TRBV14 to TRBJ2-5; TRBD1 agrees at 8 bases. Unmatched junction bases numbered 14, after V lost 0 bases and J lost 5 bases. Germline values: CDR1 SGHDN, CDR2 FVKESK. The CDR3 is 18 amino acids. The CDR3 DNA sequence: TGTGCCAGCAGCCAAGATGATGGACTCTCGGACAGGGCCGAGACCCAGTACTTC. It yields the protein CASSQDDGLSDRAETQYF. The entire variable domain, with the rest obtained from reference TRBV14 and TRBJ2-5, is as follows: EAGVTQFPSHSVIEKGQTVTLRCDPISGHDNLYWYRRVMGKEIKFLLHFVKESKQDESGMPNNRFLAERTGGTYSTLKVQPAELEDSGVYFCASSQDDGLSDRAETQYFGPGTRLLVL.

This clonotype was seen more than once but under ten times. This chain uses TRBV7-2 with TRBJ2-7; D gene uncertain. This CDR3 contains 17 residues. Germline-derived CDR1 and CDR2 are SGHTA and FQGNSA. V gave up 3 bases and J gave up 0 bases, with 18 bases separating them. CDR3 nucleotide sequence: TGTGCCAGCAGCTTGCCCCGGCAGCGTAGATACTCCTACGAGCAGTACTTC. Translation gives CASSLPRQRRYSYEQYF.

The gene calls are TRBV7-2 and TRBJ2-1; D is unclear. The CDR3 runs 15 residues. Trimming shortened V by 5 bases and J by 2 bases, and 13 bases separated the two germline ends. The germline V gene encodes CDR1 SGHTA and CDR2 FQGNSA. The CDR3 nucleotides are TGTGCCAGCAGCCGGCGACACCAAACCTACAATGAGCAGTTCTTC. This encodes CASSRRHQTYNEQFF.

As regards this clonotype: Since a much larger clone is just one base distant, this may be a read error. The chain is built from TRBV12-3 or TRBV12-4 and TRBJ2-2; 7 bases are shared with TRBD1. The CDR3 runs 16 residues. This CDR3 is CASTPFRGGDTGDLFF. The CDR3 nucleotides are TGTGCCAGCACCCCCTTTAGAGGGGGCGACACCGGGGATCTGTTTTTT.

The genes are TRBV5-4 and TRBJ2-3, with 8 nucleotides matching TRBD1. The CDR3 sequence is 14 residues long. Looked up from germline, CDR1 is SGHNT and CDR2 is YYREEE (reference sequence). J gave up 4 bases and V 8 bases, and 9 bases lay outside the gene matches. The CDR3 coding sequence is TGTGCCAGTCAAACAGGGGGGTTTCCAGATACGCAGTATTTT. This encodes CASQTGGFPDTQYF.

This clonotype occurred many times. J is TRBJ1-5 and V is TRBV10-3; D might be TRBD1 (5 bases). Germline CDR1 and CDR2: ENHRY and SYGVKD. V gave up 6 bases and J gave up 1 base, with 7 bases separating them. The CDR3 totals 13 residues. CDR3 coding DNA: TGTGCCATCAGCGGGGGGAGCAATCAGCCCCAGCATTTT. Amino acid sequence: CAISGGSNQPQHF.

This clonotype has more than one count but fewer than ten. The junction and the germline gene differ at one end; a read error may be behind it. This rearrangement joins TRBV5-1 to TRBJ1-4; D is uncertain. This CDR3 is built from 13 residues. CDR1 and CDR2 from the germline V gene are SGHRS and YFSETQ. The CDR3 loop is CASSLVVNEKLSF. The CDR3 bases are TGCGCCAGCAGCTTGGTGGTGAATGAAAAACTGTCTTTT. Full variable domain (missing parts from reference TRBV5-1 and TRBJ1-4): KAGVTQTPRYLIKTRGQQVTLSCSPISGHRSVSWYQQTPGQGLQFLFEYFSETQRNKGNFPGRFSGRQFSNSRSEMNVSTLELGDSALYLCASSLVVNEKLSFGSGTQLSVL.

The chain combines TRBV5-4 with TRBJ2-5, with 15 bases that match TRBD2. Germline trimming cut 4 bases from V and 2 bases from J; bases unmatched to any gene: 3. CDR3 length: 16 residues. Per the germline V gene, CDR1 is SGHNT and CDR2 is YYREEE (reference sequence). Here the CDR3 DNA reads TGTGCCAGCAGCCATGGACTAGCGGGAGGGCAAGAGACCCAGTACTTC. Its protein product is CASSHGLAGGQETQYF.

This clonotype occurred a few times. V gene TRBV27 combines with J gene TRBJ1-2, with TRBD1 identical over 7 bases. There are 15 residues in the CDR3. The V segment lost 0 bases and the J segment 8 bases; nucleotides outside the gene matches: 9. Germline loops: CDR1 MNHEY, CDR2 SMNVEV (reference sequence). CDR3 sequence reads: CASSLSFLGQEGYTF. In DNA, the CDR3 is TGTGCCAGCAGTTTATCCTTCCTTGGACAGGAGGGCTACACCTTC.

This clonotype was seen only a few times. V gene TRBV7-6 combines with J gene TRBJ1-2; no firm D call. The germline V gene encodes CDR1 SGHVS and CDR2 FNYEAQ. Trimming took off 1 base at V and 0 bases at J, with 18 bases between the two ends. The length of the CDR3 is 18 residues. The CDR3 spells CASSLELSSEITNYGYTF. CDR3 sequence (DNA): TGTGCCAGCAGCTTAGAACTTTCGTCAGAGATAACTAACTATGGCTACACCTTC.

The table lists this clonotype with a few counts. V gene TRBV7-9 combines with J gene TRBJ1-5; tentatively, D is TRBD1 (5 bases). The V gene lost 5 bases and the J gene lost 3 bases, with 11 bases spanning the gap. The CDR3 is 14 residues long. Per the germline V gene, CDR1 is SEHNR and CDR2 is FQNEAQ (reference sequence). Here the CDR3 reads CASSTDTNNQPQHF. In DNA, the CDR3 is TGTGCCAGCAGCACGGACACGAACAATCAGCCCCAGCATTTT.

Only a few counts were recorded for this clonotype. The chain uses TRBV12-3 or TRBV12-4 and TRBJ2-1; 16 bases match TRBD2. CDR3 length equals 20 residues. V dropped 4 bases and J dropped 3; count of bases not matched to a gene: 12. In DNA form, the CDR3 reads TGTGCCAGCAGTTCCAATACCGGGACTAGCGGGAGGGGGGACTACAATGAGCAGTTCTTC. Translated, it gives CASSSNTGTSGRGDYNEQFF.

This clonotype was recorded at least ten times. For the CDR3, the DNA is TGTGCCAGCGGTTTGGGTGGAGAAGGCTACAATGAGCAGTTCTTC. Protein product: CASGLGGEGYNEQFF. V is TRBV5-5 and J is TRBJ2-1; unclear D gene. The ends were cut back, 7 bases at V and 3 bases at J, with 17 bases in the middle. From germline, CDR1 is SGHKS and CDR2 YYEKEE (reference sequence). This CDR3 region has 15 residues.

The rearrangement uses TRBV15 and TRBJ2-3; 12 bases match TRBD2. Looked up from germline, CDR1 is LNHNV and CDR2 is YYDKDF (reference sequence). The CDR3 is 18 amino acids. J gave up 4 bases and V 1 base, and 9 bases lay outside the gene matches. The CDR3 protein is CATSRGSRTSGTSDTQYF. The CDR3, as DNA: TGTGCCACCAGCAGAGGTTCCAGGACTAGCGGGACATCAGATACGCAGTATTTT.

This clonotype was detected a few times. The chain is built from TRBV5-1 and TRBJ2-7; D may correspond to TRBD1 or TRBD2 (5 bases each). CDR3 length: 15 amino acids. Trimming left V 1 base short and J 9 bases short, with 20 bases between. CDR1 and CDR2 (germline): SGHRS, YFSETQ. CDR3 nucleotide sequence: TGCGCCAGCAGCTTGAACCCGACTGGACTTGGGGCGCAGTACTTC. Its translation is CASSLNPTGLGAQYF.

This clonotype was seen only a few times. The gene calls are TRBV11-3 and TRBJ1-1; 10 bases line up with TRBD1. The germline V gene has CDR1 SGHNT and CDR2 YENEEA. After removal of 4 bases from V and 0 bases from J, the junction contained 14 bases not matched to a gene. The CDR3 covers 19 residues. The CDR3 is CASSSPPGQGNPLNTEAFF. CDR3 DNA: TGTGCCAGCAGCTCCCCACCGGGACAGGGGAACCCCCTGAACACTGAAGCTTTCTTT.

This clonotype was counted between two and nine times. This chain links TRBV29-1 with TRBJ1-4, with D maybe TRBD1 (5 bases). Trimming shortened V by 6 bases and J by 8 bases, and 19 bases separated the two germline ends. The CDR3 is made up of 14 amino acids. Germline values: CDR1 SQVTM, CDR2 ANQGSEA. Written as DNA, the CDR3 is TGCAGCGTACGCCGGGGGGGAGTAGGCGAAAAACTGTTTTTT. It is translated as CSVRRGGVGEKLFF.

This clonotype was seen repeatedly, ten times or more. This chain links TRBV12-3 or TRBV12-4 with TRBJ2-7; the D gene is possibly TRBD2 (6 bases). V lost 1 base and J lost 2, with 12 bases in between. The CDR3 has 15 amino acids. The CDR3: CASSLVGLSPYEQYF. The CDR3 DNA follows: TGTGCCAGCAGTTTAGTGGGACTCTCGCCCTACGAGCAGTACTTC.

This clonotype turned up a few times. The chain links TRBV6-5 to TRBJ1-2; TRBD1 matches 9 bases. Germline trimming cut 6 bases from V and 5 bases from J; bases unmatched to any gene: 10. This CDR3 has 15 amino acids. The germline CDR1 and CDR2 sequences are MNHEY and SVGAGI. CDR3 DNA: TGTGCCAGCAGAAGGGGGACAGGGCCCAATTATGGCTACACCTTC. Encoded protein: CASRRGTGPNYGYTF.

The chain combines TRBV5-1 with TRBJ2-3; 13 nucleotides align to TRBD2. V lost 0 bases to trimming and J lost 1 base; unmatched junction nucleotides: 5. This CDR3 region has 18 residues. The germline V gene encodes CDR1 SGHRS and CDR2 YFSETQ. The CDR3 nucleotides read TGCGCCAGCAGCTTGGGGACTAGCGGGGGCGAGGGCACAGATACGCAGTATTTT. As protein: CASSLGTSGGEGTDTQYF.

The chain carries TRBV12-3 or TRBV12-4 and TRBJ1-4, with D unclear. V was clipped by 5 bases and J by 8 bases, with 18 bases between them. The CDR3 is 15 residues long. This CDR3 reads CASSTPSRLGEKLFF. CDR3 in DNA: TGTGCCAGCAGTACACCAAGCAGGTTAGGGGAAAAACTGTTTTTT.

The rearrangement uses TRBV7-2 and TRBJ1-2, with unresolved D. The CDR3 totals 14 residues. V lost 2 bases, J lost 5 bases, and 12 bases lay in between. Germline V gives CDR1 SGHTA, CDR2 FQGNSA. The DNA of the CDR3 is TGTGCCAGCAGCTTATCGGTTCCCGGGTATGGCTACACCTTC. Protein: CASSLSVPGYGYTF.

The table lists this clonotype with a few counts. V gene TRBV12-3 or TRBV12-4 combines with J gene TRBJ2-1; 12 bases match TRBD2. V was pared by 6 bases and J by 8 bases, with 11 bases of the junction left unmatched. The CDR3 has 16 residues. This chain's CDR3 is CASRRQGGLAGDEQFF. CDR3 DNA: TGTGCCAGCAGGCGTCAGGGGGGACTAGCGGGCGATGAGCAGTTCTTC.